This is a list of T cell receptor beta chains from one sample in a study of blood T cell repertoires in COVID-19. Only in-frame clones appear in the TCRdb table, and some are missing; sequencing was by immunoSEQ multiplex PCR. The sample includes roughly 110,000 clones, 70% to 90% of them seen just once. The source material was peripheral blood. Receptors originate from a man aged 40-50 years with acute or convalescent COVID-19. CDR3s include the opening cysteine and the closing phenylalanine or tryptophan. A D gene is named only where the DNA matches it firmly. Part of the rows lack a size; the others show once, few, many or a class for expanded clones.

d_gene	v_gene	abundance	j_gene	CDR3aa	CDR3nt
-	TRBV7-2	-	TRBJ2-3	CASSLRLAQSTDTQYF	TGTGCCAGCAGCTTACGGCTAGCACAAAGCACAGATACGCAGTATTTT
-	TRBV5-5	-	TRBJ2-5	CASSLTHQETQYF	TGTGCCAGCAGCTTGACTCATCAAGAGACCCAGTACTTC
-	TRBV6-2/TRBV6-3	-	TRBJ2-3	CASTPVGGSTDTQYF	TGTGCCAGCACCCCAGTTGGCGGGAGCACAGATACGCAGTATTTT
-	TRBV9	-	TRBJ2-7	CASSASLGRGYEQYF	TGTGCCAGCAGCGCCTCGCTGGGTCGGGGCTACGAGCAGTACTTC
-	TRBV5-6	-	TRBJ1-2	CASSSRGIYGYTF	TGTGCCAGCAGCTCCCGGGGGATCTATGGCTACACCTTC
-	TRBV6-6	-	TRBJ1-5	CASSRGPYYMTIRGPQHF	TGTGCCAGCAGCCGAGGACCGTATTACATGACTATCCGGGGGCCCCAGCATTTT
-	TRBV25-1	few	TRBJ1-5	CASSPGEWVRPNNQPQHF	TGTGCCAGCAGCCCAGGGGAATGGGTCAGACCGAACAATCAGCCCCAGCATTTT
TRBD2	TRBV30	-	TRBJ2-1	CAWRGGLAGDEQFF	TGTGCCTGGAGGGGGGGACTAGCTGGTGATGAGCAGTTCTTC
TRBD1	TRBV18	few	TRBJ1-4	CASSRDRGNEKLFF	TGTGCCAGCTCCCGCGACAGGGGTAATGAAAAACTGTTTTTT
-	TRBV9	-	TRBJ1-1	CASSPEGTGTEAFF	TGTGCCAGCAGCCCAGAGGGGACTGGCACTGAAGCTTTCTTT
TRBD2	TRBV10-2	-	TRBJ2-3	CASSVGGGRVDTQYF	TGCGCCAGCAGTGTCGGGGGGGGGCGGGTGGATACGCAGTATTTT
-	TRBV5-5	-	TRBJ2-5	CASRPFPTEYQETQYF	TGTGCCAGCAGGCCCTTTCCGACAGAGTACCAAGAGACCCAGTACTTC
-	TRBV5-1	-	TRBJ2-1	CASRETISSYNEQFF	TGCGCCAGCCGGGAGACGATAAGCTCCTACAATGAGCAGTTCTTC
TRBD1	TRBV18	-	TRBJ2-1	CASSPPGQPYNEQFF	TGTGCCAGCTCACCGCCGGGACAGCCCTACAATGAGCAGTTCTTC
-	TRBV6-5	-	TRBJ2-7	CASSYSSGHEQYF	TGTGCCAGCAGTTACTCTTCAGGGCACGAGCAGTACTTC
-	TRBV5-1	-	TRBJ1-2	CASSLDSYGYTF	TGCGCCAGCAGTCTAGACAGCTATGGCTACACCTTC
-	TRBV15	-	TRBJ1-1	CATSRDRNTEAFF	TGTGCCACCAGCAGGGACAGGAACACTGAAGCTTTCTTT
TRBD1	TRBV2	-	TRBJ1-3	CATGQGGNTIYF	TGTGCCACTGGACAGGGAGGAAACACCATATATTTT
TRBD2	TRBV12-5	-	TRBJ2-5	CASGFRGLAGGPYQETQYF	TGTGCTAGTGGTTTCCGGGGACTAGCGGGGGGCCCCTACCAAGAGACCCAGTACTTC
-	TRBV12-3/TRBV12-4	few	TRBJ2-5	CASSSIARETQYF	TGTGCCAGCAGCTCAATAGCGCGGGAGACCCAGTACTTC
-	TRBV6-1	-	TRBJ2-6	CASSEISSGANVLTF	TGTGCCAGCAGTGAGATCAGCTCTGGGGCCAACGTCCTGACTTTC
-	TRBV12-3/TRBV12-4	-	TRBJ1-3	CASSLSSGNTIYF	TGTGCCAGCAGTTTGAGCTCTGGAAACACCATATATTTT
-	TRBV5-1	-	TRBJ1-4	CASSLGSGMANEKLFF	TGCGCCAGCAGCTTGGGTTCGGGGATGGCTAATGAAAAACTGTTTTTT
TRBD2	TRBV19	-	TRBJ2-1	CARRLLARGSSYNEQFF	TGTGCCAGGCGCCTACTAGCGCGGGGTAGCTCCTACAATGAGCAGTTCTTC
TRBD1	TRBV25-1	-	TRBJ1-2	CASSARAGGYGYTF	TGTGCCAGCAGTGCCCGGGCAGGGGGCTATGGCTACACCTTC
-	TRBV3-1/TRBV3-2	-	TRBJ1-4	CASSLLENEKLFF	TGTGCCAGCAGCCTCCTAGAGAATGAAAAACTGTTTTTT
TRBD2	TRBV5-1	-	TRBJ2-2	CASSSSSGANTGELFF	TGCGCCAGCAGCTCCTCTAGCGGCGCGAACACCGGGGAGCTGTTTTTT
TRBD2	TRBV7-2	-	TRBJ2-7	CASSLAIWASGRAYEQYF	TGTGCCAGCAGCTTAGCTATTTGGGCTAGCGGGCGCGCCTACGAGCAGTACTTC
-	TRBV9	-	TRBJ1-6	CASSVADSLSSLHF	TGTGCCAGCAGCGTAGCGGACAGCCTTTCGTCCCTCCACTTT
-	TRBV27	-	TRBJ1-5	CASHAPQLTEWAGGRSNQPQHF	TGTGCCAGCCATGCCCCACAGCTCACTGAATGGGCAGGCGGGCGAAGCAATCAGCCCCAGCATTTT
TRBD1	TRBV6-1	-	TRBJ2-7	CASSEKPGGREQYF	TGTGCCAGCAGTGAAAAGCCAGGGGGAAGAGAGCAGTACTTC
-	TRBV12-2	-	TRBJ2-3	CASRLGVAGEDTQYF	TGTGCAAGTCGCTTAGGGGTGGCGGGAGAGGATACGCAGTATTTT
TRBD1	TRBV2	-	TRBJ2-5	CASSPQGVETQYF	TGTGCCAGCAGTCCACAGGGGGTTGAGACCCAGTACTTC
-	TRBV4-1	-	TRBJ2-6	CASSQVSGGWSGANVLTF	TGCGCCAGCAGCCAAGTATCGGGCGGGTGGTCTGGGGCCAACGTCCTGACTTTC
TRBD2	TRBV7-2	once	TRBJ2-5	CASSLGLAGGETQYF	TGTGCCAGCAGCTTAGGTCTAGCGGGGGGGGAGACCCAGTACTTC
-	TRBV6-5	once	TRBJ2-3	CASGRGRSTDTQYF	TGTGCCAGCGGCCGCGGCAGAAGCACAGATACGCAGTATTTT
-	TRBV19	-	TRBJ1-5	CASSPQGSNQPQHF	TGTGCCAGTAGCCCCCAGGGAAGCAATCAGCCCCAGCATTTT
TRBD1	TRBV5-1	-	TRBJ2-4	CASSQDRSTLNIQYF	TGCGCCAGCAGCCAGGACAGGAGCACCTTAAACATTCAGTACTTC
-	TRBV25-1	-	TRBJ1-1	CASTGVEAFF	TGTGCCAGCACAGGGGTTGAAGCTTTCTTT
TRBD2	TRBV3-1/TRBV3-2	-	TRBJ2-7	CASSQGLAGIYEQYF	TGTGCCAGCAGCCAGGGACTAGCGGGGATCTACGAGCAGTACTTC
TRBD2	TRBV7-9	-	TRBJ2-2	CASSLGGGATGELFF	TGTGCCAGCAGCTTGGGCGGGGGAGCCACCGGGGAGCTGTTTTTT
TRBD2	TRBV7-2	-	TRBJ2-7	CASSTYSRGGPYEQYF	TGTGCCAGCAGCACCTACTCGCGGGGGGGCCCCTACGAGCAGTACTTC
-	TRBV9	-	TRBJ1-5	CARYRAVSNQPQHF	TGTGCCAGGTACAGGGCGGTGAGCAATCAGCCCCAGCATTTT
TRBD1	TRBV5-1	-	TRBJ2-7	CASRGDRESYEQYF	TGCGCCAGCAGAGGGGACAGGGAATCATACGAGCAGTACTTC
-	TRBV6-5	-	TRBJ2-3	CASSGGEGDTQYF	TGTGCCAGCAGCGGGGGAGAGGGGGATACGCAGTATTTT
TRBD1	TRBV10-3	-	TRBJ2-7	CAISRDRVGEQYF	TGTGCCATCAGTCGGGACAGGGTCGGTGAGCAGTACTTC
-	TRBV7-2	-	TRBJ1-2	CASSLTPGRGFWGYTF	TGTGCCAGCAGCTTGACCCCTGGCAGGGGATTTTGGGGCTACACCTTC
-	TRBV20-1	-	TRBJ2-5	CSAIHHETQYF	TGCAGTGCCATACACCACGAGACCCAGTACTTC
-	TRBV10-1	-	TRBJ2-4	CASSESSSDDIQYF	TGCGCCAGCAGTGAGTCGTCTAGCGACGACATTCAGTACTTC
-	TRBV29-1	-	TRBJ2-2	CSVGQSNTGELFF	TGCAGCGTTGGACAGAGTAACACCGGGGAGCTGTTTTTT
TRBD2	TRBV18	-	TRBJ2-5	CASSPLRIERGVGETQYF	TGTGCCAGCTCACCACTACGAATCGAGCGGGGGGTTGGGGAGACCCAGTACTTC
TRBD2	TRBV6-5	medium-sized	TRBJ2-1	CASSYSSGGGEQFF	TGTGCCAGCAGTTACTCTAGCGGGGGAGGCGAGCAGTTCTTC